The 14 T cell receptor beta chains in this list originate from one sample, sequenced in a study of T-cell reconstitution after alpha-beta-depleted transplantation in children. Unique molecular identifiers were used in preparing the TCRbeta library. TCRdb re-derived calls from the PCR reads in MiXCR, one entry per CDR3 protein. Of hundreds of thousands of distinct CDR3 sequences in the sample, 16% were seen once. Sample: PBMCs from the stem cell graft donor, taken from the stem cell graft. Receptors were obtained from a human donor who donated a stem cell graft to a child with acute myeloid leukemia.

This clonotype was recorded at least ten times. The CDR3 protein is CASSSIRGSEQYV. CDR3 nucleotides: TGTGCCAGCAGCTCAATTAGGGGATCCGAGCAGTACGTC. The chain joins TRBV5-5 to TRBJ2-7, with TRBD1 as a possible D gene (5 bases). This CDR3 region has 13 residues. The germline V and J ends were trimmed by 3 bases and 6 bases, with 13 bases remaining between them. Germline V gene lookup returns CDR1 SGHKS and CDR2 YYEKEE (reference sequence).

Only a few counts were recorded for this clonotype. This chain connects TRBV5-1 to TRBJ2-5, with D possibly being TRBD1 (6 bases). V gave up 5 bases and J gave up 3 bases, with 11 bases separating them. The CDR3 consists of 13 residues. From germline, CDR1 is SGHRS and CDR2 YFSETQ. CDR3 in DNA: TGCGCCAGCAGAGGACAGCCTAAAGAGACCCAGTACTTC. Translation gives CASRGQPKETQYF.

This clonotype was found many times. The rearrangement links TRBV20-1 to TRBJ1-1; 8 nucleotides match TRBD1. CDR3 length: 16 residues. V was pared by 2 bases and J by 4 bases, with 12 bases of the junction left unmatched. The germline V gene encodes CDR1 DFQATT and CDR2 SNEGSKA (reference sequence). In DNA, the CDR3 is TGCAGTGCTAGACGGACAGGGAGTACACGACTCACTGAAGCTTTCTTT. The encoded protein is CSARRTGSTRLTEAFF.

This clonotype was observed many times. The V and J genes are TRBV20-1 and TRBJ2-7; 8 positions agree with TRBD2. Unmatched junction bases numbered 8, after V lost 6 bases and J lost 1 base. Per germline, CDR1 DFQATT and CDR2 SNEGSKA (reference sequence). This CDR3 has 14 amino acids. Here the CDR3 DNA reads TGCAGTGCCCCGCCCCAGCGGGGGTCCTACGAGCAGTACTTC. It yields the protein CSAPPQRGSYEQYF.

This clonotype was seen a handful of times. The CDR3 is CASSYIREGTEAFF. CDR3 DNA sequence: TGTGCCAGCAGTTACATCAGGGAAGGCACTGAAGCTTTCTTT. The rearrangement uses TRBV6-5 and TRBJ1-1; D perhaps matches TRBD1 (5 bases). Per the germline V gene, CDR1 is MNHEY and CDR2 is SVGAGI. CDR3 size: 14 residues. V lost 2 bases, J lost 4 bases, and 11 bases lay in between.

This clonotype was found many times. The chain is built from TRBV29-1 and TRBJ2-4, with D unclear. CDR3 length equals 15 residues. The V gene lost 7 bases and the J gene lost 0 bases, with 16 bases spanning the gap. Germline CDR1 SQVTM, CDR2 ANQGSEA. The CDR3 region is CSGSPLDLAKNIQYF. As DNA, the CDR3 is TGCAGCGGATCCCCACTTGACTTAGCCAAAAACATTCAGTACTTC.

This clonotype was seen ten or more times. The CDR3 reads CSAQIQGFNQPQHF. The CDR3 coding sequence is TGCAGTGCTCAGATCCAGGGGTTCAATCAGCCCCAGCATTTT. This sequence joins TRBV20-1 and TRBJ1-5; D is possibly TRBD1 (6 bases). The ends were cut back, 5 bases at V and 3 bases at J, with 14 bases in the middle. The germline gives CDR1 DFQATT, CDR2 SNEGSKA (reference sequence). The length of the CDR3 is 14 residues.

This clonotype was counted ten times or more. The chain carries TRBV29-1 and TRBJ2-1; TRBD2 is a possible D gene (6 bases). The CDR3 has 16 amino acids. V lost 2 bases to trimming and J lost 0 bases, with 14 bases between them. Germline V lookup: CDR1 SQVTM, CDR2 ANQGSEA. The DNA for the CDR3 is TGCAGCGTTGAACCTGGACGGGAGAGCTCCTACAATGAGCAGTTCTTC. Translation gives CSVEPGRESSYNEQFF.

This clonotype was counted many times. The CDR3 reads CSAPSYNEQFF. In DNA form, the CDR3 reads TGCAGTGCACCGTCCTACAATGAGCAGTTCTTC. The rearrangement uses TRBV20-1 and TRBJ2-1, with D uncertain. Germline assignment: CDR1 DFQATT and CDR2 SNEGSKA (reference sequence). Trimming removed 6 bases from V and 1 base from J, with 4 bases in between. This CDR3 has 11 residues.

The genes are TRBV29-1 and TRBJ1-3; the D gene is possibly TRBD1 (6 bases). V was clipped by 6 bases and J by 4 bases, with 13 bases between them. The CDR3 consists of 13 residues. The germline gives CDR1 SQVTM, CDR2 ANQGSEA. The CDR3 sequence is CSVDTTGGNTIYF. Here the CDR3 DNA reads TGCAGCGTCGATACTACAGGGGGAAACACCATATATTTT.

Many counts were recorded for this clonotype. This chain joins TRBV20-1 and TRBJ1-1; 10 bases line up with TRBD1. The CDR3 contains 15 residues. V trimming: 6 bases; J trimming: 5 bases; junction bases outside the gene matches: 12. CDR1 DFQATT and CDR2 SNEGSKA come from the germline V gene (reference sequence). CDR3 sequence reads: CSAPDRGREGTEAFF. DNA of the CDR3: TGCAGTGCACCCGACAGGGGGCGCGAAGGGACTGAAGCTTTCTTT.

The chain has TRBV18 and TRBJ2-1; 12 nucleotides line up with TRBD2. The germline V gene has CDR1 KGHSH and CDR2 LQKENI. The CDR3 extends over 16 amino acids. V lost 2 bases to trimming and J lost 5 bases; unmatched junction nucleotides: 4. Here the CDR3 reads CASSPGTSGPHNEQFF. CDR3 in DNA: TGTGCCAGCTCACCAGGGACTAGCGGGCCCCACAATGAGCAGTTCTTC. Together with reference TRBV18 and TRBJ2-1, the CDR3 gives the full variable domain: NAGVMQNPRHLVRRRGQEARLRCSPMKGHSHVYWYRQLPEEGLKFMVYLQKENIIDESGMPKERFSAEFPKEGPSILRIQQVVRGDSAAYFCASSPGTSGPHNEQFFGPGTRLTVL.

The V and J genes are TRBV6-1 and TRBJ2-5, with a weak D call TRBD2 (6 bases). V lost 4 bases and J lost 0, with 12 bases in between. The CDR3 loop spans 15 amino acids. Germline V gene lookup returns CDR1 MNHNS and CDR2 SASEGT. The CDR3 nucleotides read TGTGCCAGCAGTGCCGAGGACTACTACCAAGAGACCCAGTACTTC. Protein sequence: CASSAEDYYQETQYF.

The gene calls are TRBV28 and TRBJ2-4; 7 positions match TRBD1. The V segment lost 3 bases and the J segment 2 bases; nucleotides outside the gene matches: 16. Germline-derived CDR1 and CDR2 are MDHEN and SYDVKM. CDR3 length: 19 residues. CDR3 nucleotide sequence: TGTGCCAGCAGTTTCCTTTACGGTACTCAGGGGGTGACCAAAAACATTCAGTACTTC. It encodes CASSFLYGTQGVTKNIQYF.